The clone carrying this T cell receptor (beta chain) was recorded once. CDR1 is SGDLS, CDR2 YYNGEE, per germline. Trimming removed 2 bases from V and 1 base from J; junction bases left unmatched: 4. This CDR3 is 15 amino acids long. The data stem from a study of PD-L1 blockade in urothelial cancer. Clones were read by immunoSEQ multiplex PCR, and TCRdb kept only the in-frame ones, dropping some. The data hold about 88,000 clones, with 85% to 95% observed a single time. V usage is TRBV9 and J usage is TRBJ2-5; 8 bases are shared with TRBD2. The clonotype originates from a man aged 55-75 years with urothelial cancer. Sequencing used PBMCs, obtained around atezolizumab (anti-PD-L1) treatment. CDR3 sequence (DNA): TGTGCCAGCAGCGTTAGAGGGACTAGCCAAGAGACCCAGTACTTC. Its protein product is CASSVRGTSQETQYF.